A selection of T cell receptor beta chains follows, all from one sample in a study of response to subunit inactivated influenza vaccine. TCRdb called the RT-PCR reads again in MiXCR, with one record for every CDR3 protein. The sample has around 200,000 distinct CDR3 sequences, 10% to 15% seen once; the top ten hold 25% to 35%. The same specimen was also included in a second study, on T cells expressing NK-cell markers.

This sample comprised CD8+ T cells sorted from PBMCs, obtained 12 days after vaccination. The source is a man aged 50 or older who received an inactivated influenza vaccine. Both conserved end residues are part of each CDR3. A D gene is named only where the DNA matches it firmly. The size field is filled for only some rows; it gives once, few, many or a size class.

V gene: TRBV5-5
D gene: TRBD1
J gene: TRBJ2-1
clone size: .
CDR3 protein: CASSPDRDYNEQFF
CDR3 DNA: TGTGCCAGCAGCCCGGACAGGGACTACAATGAGCAGTTCTTC

V gene: TRBV7-9
D gene: .
J gene: TRBJ2-1
clone size: few
CDR3 protein: CASSLGLSNEQFF
CDR3 DNA: TGTGCCAGCAGCTTGGGTCTCTCTAATGAGCAGTTCTTC

V gene: TRBV9
D gene: TRBD1
J gene: TRBJ2-5
clone size: .
CDR3 protein: CASSDTGTGTLKTQYF
CDR3 DNA: TGTGCCAGCAGCGACACCGGGACAGGGACTTTGAAAACCCAGTACTTC

V gene: TRBV4-2
D gene: .
J gene: TRBJ2-5
clone size: few
CDR3 protein: CASSQALGVTQETQYF
CDR3 DNA: TGTGCCAGCAGCCAAGCGTTGGGGGTAACACAAGAGACCCAGTACTTC

V gene: TRBV20-1
D gene: .
J gene: TRBJ1-3
clone size: .
CDR3 protein: CSAHRTGNTIYF
CDR3 DNA: TGCAGTGCCCACAGGACCGGAAACACCATATATTTT

V gene: TRBV2
D gene: .
J gene: TRBJ1-4
clone size: .
CDR3 protein: CASSEWEHLATNEKLFF
CDR3 DNA: TGTGCCAGCAGTGAGTGGGAACACCTTGCAACTAATGAAAAACTGTTTTTT

V gene: TRBV27
D gene: .
J gene: TRBJ2-5
clone size: .
CDR3 protein: CASSLWSLAGETQYF
CDR3 DNA: TGTGCCAGCAGTTTATGGTCGCTAGCCGGTGAGACCCAGTACTTC

V gene: TRBV3-1
D gene: .
J gene: TRBJ2-1
clone size: many
CDR3 protein: CASSQGGGNEQFF
CDR3 DNA: TGTGCCAGCAGCCAAGGGGGCGGAAATGAGCAGTTCTTC

V gene: TRBV7-8
D gene: .
J gene: TRBJ2-1
clone size: .
CDR3 protein: CASSPSLGHNEQFF
CDR3 DNA: TGTGCCAGCAGCCCCTCGTTGGGGCACAATGAGCAGTTCTTC

V gene: TRBV11-1
D gene: TRBD1
J gene: TRBJ1-1
clone size: few
CDR3 protein: CASSSGTGGANTEAFF
CDR3 DNA: TGTGCCAGCAGTTCCGGGACAGGGGGCGCGAACACTGAAGCTTTCTTT

V gene: TRBV4-2
D gene: .
J gene: TRBJ2-2
clone size: .
CDR3 protein: CASSQTRNTGELFF
CDR3 DNA: TGTGCCAGCAGCCAAACTCGGAACACCGGGGAGCTGTTTTTT

V gene: TRBV12-3/TRBV12-4
D gene: TRBD1
J gene: TRBJ1-1
clone size: .
CDR3 protein: CASSRTGNTEAFF
CDR3 DNA: TGTGCCAGCAGCCGGACAGGGAACACTGAAGCTTTCTTT

V gene: TRBV5-1
D gene: .
J gene: TRBJ1-1
clone size: many
CDR3 protein: CASRGSNTEAFF
CDR3 DNA: TGCGCCAGCAGAGGCAGCAACACTGAAGCTTTCTTT

V gene: TRBV7-6
D gene: TRBD2
J gene: TRBJ2-5
clone size: .
CDR3 protein: CASSLAGLQATQYF
CDR3 DNA: TGTGCCAGCAGCTTAGCGGGACTACAGGCTACCCAGTACTTC

V gene: TRBV7-2
D gene: .
J gene: TRBJ1-5
clone size: few
CDR3 protein: CASSLVPGDNQPQHF
CDR3 DNA: TGTGCCAGCAGCTTAGTACCGGGAGACAATCAGCCCCAGCATTTT

V gene: TRBV14
D gene: .
J gene: TRBJ2-7
clone size: few
CDR3 protein: CASSPLRAYEQYF
CDR3 DNA: TGTGCCAGCAGCCCCTTAAGGGCCTACGAGCAGTACTTC

V gene: TRBV29-1
D gene: TRBD1
J gene: TRBJ2-5
clone size: many
CDR3 protein: CSVEIESTGAETQYF
CDR3 DNA: TGCAGCGTTGAGATAGAGTCTACAGGGGCAGAGACCCAGTACTTC

V gene: TRBV20-1
D gene: .
J gene: TRBJ2-7
clone size: many
CDR3 protein: CSAMRAYEQYF
CDR3 DNA: TGCAGTGCTATGCGGGCCTACGAGCAGTACTTC

V gene: TRBV14
D gene: TRBD2
J gene: TRBJ2-1
clone size: few
CDR3 protein: CASSLLLAGEGEQFF
CDR3 DNA: TGTGCCAGCAGCCTCTTACTAGCGGGAGAAGGGGAGCAGTTCTTC

V gene: TRBV27
D gene: .
J gene: TRBJ2-3
clone size: once
CDR3 protein: CASSPYRGTDTQYF
CDR3 DNA: TGTGCCAGCAGTCCGTACCGGGGCACAGATACGCAGTATTTT

V gene: TRBV2
D gene: .
J gene: TRBJ2-2
clone size: .
CDR3 protein: CASSGENTGELFF
CDR3 DNA: TGTGCCAGCTCTGGGGAGAACACCGGGGAGCTGTTTTTT

V gene: TRBV6-2/TRBV6-3
D gene: .
J gene: TRBJ2-7
clone size: many
CDR3 protein: CASIPGKGVSYEQYF
CDR3 DNA: TGTGCCAGCATCCCAGGGAAGGGTGTCTCCTACGAGCAGTACTTC

V gene: TRBV15
D gene: TRBD2
J gene: TRBJ2-1
clone size: .
CDR3 protein: CATCSGRSSYNEQFF
CDR3 DNA: TGTGCCACCTGTAGCGGGAGATCCTCCTACAATGAGCAGTTCTTC

V gene: TRBV4-3
D gene: TRBD1
J gene: TRBJ2-1
clone size: few
CDR3 protein: CASSQDGQATNEQFF
CDR3 DNA: TGCGCCAGCAGCCAAGATGGACAGGCAACCAATGAGCAGTTCTTC

V gene: TRBV13
D gene: .
J gene: TRBJ2-5
clone size: few
CDR3 protein: CASSSSGTGWGYSETQYF
CDR3 DNA: TGTGCCAGCAGCTCCTCCGGGACCGGGTGGGGTTACTCAGAGACCCAGTACTTC

V gene: TRBV5-6
D gene: .
J gene: TRBJ2-7
clone size: .
CDR3 protein: CASSLEDYPSYEQYF
CDR3 DNA: TGTGCCAGCAGCTTGGAGGACTACCCCTCCTACGAGCAGTACTTC

V gene: TRBV18
D gene: .
J gene: TRBJ1-1
clone size: .
CDR3 protein: CASSPEAAMNTEAFF
CDR3 DNA: TGTGCCAGCTCACCAGAGGCAGCCATGAACACTGAAGCTTTCTTT

V gene: TRBV27
D gene: .
J gene: TRBJ2-3
clone size: many
CDR3 protein: CASSLYGPSTDTQYF
CDR3 DNA: TGTGCCAGCAGTTTATATGGACCTAGCACAGATACGCAGTATTTT

V gene: TRBV9
D gene: .
J gene: TRBJ2-1
clone size: .
CDR3 protein: CASSATGRHDEQFF
CDR3 DNA: TGTGCCAGCAGCGCAACCGGGAGACACGATGAGCAGTTCTTC

V gene: TRBV11-2
D gene: .
J gene: TRBJ1-6
clone size: few
CDR3 protein: CASSLGAGGLTSYNSPLHF
CDR3 DNA: TGTGCCAGCAGCTTAGGAGCGGGGGGACTTACCTCCTATAATTCACCCCTCCACTTT

V gene: TRBV2
D gene: TRBD2
J gene: TRBJ2-7
clone size: few
CDR3 protein: CASAMLTGGQTYEQYF
CDR3 DNA: TGTGCCAGCGCCATGTTGACGGGAGGGCAAACCTACGAGCAGTACTTC

V gene: TRBV20-1
D gene: .
J gene: TRBJ2-7
clone size: .
CDR3 protein: CSATGRPGALYEQYF
CDR3 DNA: TGCAGTGCTACGGGGAGGCCCGGGGCACTATACGAGCAGTACTTC

V gene: TRBV27
D gene: TRBD1
J gene: TRBJ1-1
clone size: many
CDR3 protein: CASSHGTGSLANTEAFF
CDR3 DNA: TGTGCCAGCAGCCACGGGACAGGGTCATTGGCGAACACTGAAGCTTTCTTT

V gene: TRBV29-1
D gene: .
J gene: TRBJ2-2
clone size: few
CDR3 protein: CSVVWAGELFF
CDR3 DNA: TGCAGCGTTGTGTGGGCCGGGGAGCTGTTTTTT

V gene: TRBV28
D gene: .
J gene: TRBJ1-1
clone size: .
CDR3 protein: CASSPPTKGSTEAFF
CDR3 DNA: TGTGCCAGCAGTCCTCCGACCAAGGGGAGCACTGAAGCTTTCTTT

V gene: TRBV12-3/TRBV12-4
D gene: TRBD2
J gene: TRBJ2-2
clone size: .
CDR3 protein: CASSLTGGTNTGELFF
CDR3 DNA: TGTGCCAGCAGTTTAACGGGGGGGACAAACACCGGGGAGCTGTTTTTT

V gene: TRBV30
D gene: .
J gene: TRBJ2-1
clone size: .
CDR3 protein: CAWRGGNYNEQFF
CDR3 DNA: TGTGCCTGGAGAGGCGGGAACTACAATGAGCAGTTCTTC

V gene: TRBV10-3
D gene: TRBD1
J gene: TRBJ2-1
clone size: .
CDR3 protein: CAIRDRDSSYNEQFF
CDR3 DNA: TGTGCCATCAGAGACCGGGACAGCTCCTACAATGAGCAGTTCTTC

V gene: TRBV5-1
D gene: TRBD2
J gene: TRBJ2-7
clone size: few
CDR3 protein: CASSPGLARNEQYF
CDR3 DNA: TGCGCCAGCAGTCCGGGACTAGCGAGGAACGAGCAGTACTTC

V gene: TRBV6-5
D gene: TRBD2
J gene: TRBJ2-5
clone size: .
CDR3 protein: CASSSRSGGGETQYF
CDR3 DNA: TGTGCCAGCAGTTCCCGAAGCGGGGGAGGAGAGACCCAGTACTTC

V gene: TRBV7-9
D gene: .
J gene: TRBJ2-1
clone size: .
CDR3 protein: CASSLGMNEQFF
CDR3 DNA: TGTGCCAGCAGCTTGGGGATGAATGAGCAGTTCTTC

V gene: TRBV29-1
D gene: TRBD2
J gene: TRBJ2-1
clone size: .
CDR3 protein: CSVVTASGIAYNEQFF
CDR3 DNA: TGCAGCGTTGTGACGGCTAGCGGGATTGCCTACAATGAGCAGTTCTTC